This TCR beta chain derives from a study of T cell repertoires in cytomegalovirus infection. At the level of the study: In public TCR beta signatures, there were indications of both CMV infection and matching HLA type. The study, taken as a whole, reports: It was HLA-C-restricted CMV-specific TCR beta clonotypes that dominated the response ex vivo. Cumulative frequency (of public TCR beta family members) identified carriers of CMV plus the relevant HLA.

The germline V gene encodes CDR1 SGHTA and CDR2 FQGTGA. The V gene lost 2 bases and the J gene lost 10 bases, with 11 bases spanning the gap. The CDR3 has 13 amino acids. The sample holds a few counts of this clonotype. The target antigen is unknown. Via MiXCR, TCRdb re-called the reads, giving one row per CDR3 protein. The sample yields fewer than 350,000 distinct CDR3 sequences, roughly 9.5% seen once. The chain is built from TRBV7-3 and TRBJ1-4; D is uncertain. The receptor's source is a human donor in good health (CMV status not recorded). Some clones in this sample may be carry-over from other donors' samples. Specimen: PBMCs. CDR3 loop: CASSLAKGGKLFF. CDR3 in DNA: TGTGCCAGCAGCTTAGCCAAAGGAGGAAAACTGTTTTTT.